A single sample is the source of the 29 T cell receptor beta chains below, sequenced in a study of cytomegalovirus exposure and HLA in healthy donors. PCR primers comprised 60 Vbeta and 13 Jbeta primers. Sequencing was performed with immunoSEQ multiplex PCR; in TCRdb, only in-frame clones are kept and a portion is missing. The table lists more than 95,000 clones, around 75% of them singletons. Sequenced sample: PBMCs. The receptors here all came from a man in his thirties or forties in good health and CMV-seronegative.

The count of this clone is one. The genes are TRBV25-1 and TRBJ1-5, with a weak D call TRBD1 (5 bases). Germline CDR1 and CDR2: MGHDK and SYGVNS. The CDR3 sequence is 14 residues long. The ends were cut back, 6 bases at V and 4 bases at J, with 13 bases in the middle. CDR3 residues: CASSTQGANQPQHF. The DNA for the CDR3 is TGTGCCAGCAGCACTCAGGGTGCAAATCAGCCCCAGCATTTT.

This chain uses TRBV7-2 with TRBJ1-6; 9 bases line up with TRBD1. CDR3 length: 15 amino acids. After removal of 6 bases from V and 4 bases from J, the junction contained 4 bases not matched to a gene. CDR1 is SGHTA and CDR2 is FQGNSA in the germline V gene. The CDR3 coding sequence is TGTGCCAGCAGGATGGGACAGGGATATAATTCACCCCTCCACTTT. Amino acid sequence: CASRMGQGYNSPLHF. Together with reference TRBV7-2 and TRBJ1-6, the CDR3 gives the full variable domain: GAGVSQSPSNKVTEKGKDVELRCDPISGHTALYWYRQSLGQGLEFLIYFQGNSAPDKSGLPSDRFSAERTGGSVSTLTIQRTQQEDSAVYLCASRMGQGYNSPLHFGNGTRLTVT.

The chain joins TRBV13 to TRBJ1-4; TRBD1 agrees at 8 bases. The CDR3 contains 18 residues. Losses at the gene ends were 10 bases for V and 3 bases for J; bases not matched to a gene: 19. Germline V lookup: CDR1 PRHDT, CDR2 FYEKMQ (reference sequence). In DNA, the CDR3 is TGTGCCACCAGACGGTGGGACAGGCTTGGGGTTTCTAATGAAAAACTGTTTTTT. Amino acid sequence: CATRRWDRLGVSNEKLFF.

The chain recombines TRBV6-6 with TRBJ1-2, with D possibly matching TRBD1 (5 bases). CDR1 and CDR2 from the germline V gene are MNHNY and SVGAGI (reference sequence). The ends were cut back, 3 bases at V and 3 bases at J, with 11 bases in the middle. The CDR3 is 14 residues long. CDR3: CASSYQDKDYGYTF. In DNA, the CDR3 is TGTGCCAGCAGTTATCAGGACAAGGACTATGGCTACACCTTC.

The CDR3 sequence is CASKERLAAVTGELFF. CDR3 sequence (DNA): TGTGCCAGCAAAGAACGGCTAGCGGCTGTCACCGGGGAGCTGTTTTTT. The chain employs TRBV6-6 and TRBJ2-2, with 7 positions matching TRBD2. Germline assignment: CDR1 MNHNY and CDR2 SVGAGI (reference sequence). The CDR3 sequence is 16 residues long. V trimming: 7 bases; J trimming: 4 bases; junction bases outside the gene matches: 12.

The chain recombines TRBV7-2 with TRBJ2-1; 7 bases match TRBD2. This CDR3 region has 15 residues. Germline assignment: CDR1 SGHTA and CDR2 FQGNSA. With 2 bases clipped from V and 6 bases from J, the junction kept 7 bases outside the gene matches. Here the CDR3 DNA reads TGTGCCAGCAGCTTAACGTCGGGGGGATTCAATGAGCAGTTCTTC. This encodes CASSLTSGGFNEQFF. The full variable domain, rest sourced from reference TRBV7-2 and TRBJ2-1, is GAGVSQSPSNKVTEKGKDVELRCDPISGHTALYWYRQSLGQGLEFLIYFQGNSAPDKSGLPSDRFSAERTGGSVSTLTIQRTQQEDSAVYLCASSLTSGGFNEQFFGPGTRLTVL.

The chain joins TRBV7-2 to TRBJ2-2; the match to TRBD1 covers 7 bases. The ends lost 3 bases at V and 4 bases at J; junction bases unmatched: 11. This CDR3 contains 17 residues. CDR1 SGHTA and CDR2 FQGNSA come from the germline V gene. CDR3 in amino acids: CASSFAPLTGTTGELFF. For the CDR3, the DNA is TGTGCCAGCAGCTTCGCCCCCTTGACAGGGACCACCGGGGAGCTGTTTTTT.

The chain is built from TRBV29-1 and TRBJ1-1, with 8 bases lining up with TRBD1. The CDR3 loop spans 13 amino acids. V shed 7 bases, J shed 1 base, and the junction held 5 bases outside the gene matches. The germline CDR1 and CDR2 sequences are SQVTM and ANQGSEA. The CDR3 DNA reads as TGCAGCGACTTTGGGACAGGGAACACTGAAGCTTTCTTT. Translating it yields CSDFGTGNTEAFF.

This chain connects TRBV6-5 to TRBJ2-1; 11 positions match TRBD2. Trimming cost V 1 base and J 3 bases; bases outside gene matches: 2. The CDR3 is made up of 16 amino acids. Germline CDR1 reads MNHEY; CDR2 reads SVGAGI. The CDR3 here is CASSYFSGGGYNEQFF. The CDR3 coding sequence is TGTGCCAGCAGTTACTTTAGCGGGGGGGGCTACAATGAGCAGTTCTTC.

This clone appeared a few times. One end of the junction varies from germline; a read error may be responsible. The genes are TRBV28 and TRBJ1-5; no clear D gene. Germline CDR1 MDHEN, CDR2 SYDVKM. This CDR3 spans 8 amino acids. The CDR3 nucleotides read TGTGCCAGCGGATCTCAGGATTTT. Translated: CASGSQDF.

The genes are TRBV19 and TRBJ2-4, with 11 nucleotides matching TRBD2. Trimming removed 5 bases from V and 5 bases from J; junction bases left unmatched: 5. CDR1 LNHDA and CDR2 SQIVND come from the germline V gene (reference sequence). This CDR3 contains 15 residues. CDR3 sequence reads: CASSVQLAGENIQYF. The CDR3 bases are TGTGCCAGTAGTGTCCAACTAGCGGGAGAAAACATTCAGTACTTC.

The gene calls are TRBV30 and TRBJ1-4; a possible D gene is TRBD1 (6 bases). This CDR3 spans 13 amino acids. Germline V gene sequence: CDR1 GTSNPN, CDR2 SVGIG (reference sequence). V was clipped by 2 bases and J by 8 bases, with 12 bases between them. The CDR3 sequence is CAWSRNREEKLFF. CDR3 DNA sequence: TGTGCCTGGAGTCGGAACAGGGAGGAAAAACTGTTTTTT.

This sequence joins TRBV15 and TRBJ1-2, with 8 bases lining up with TRBD1. Per the germline V gene, CDR1 is LNHNV and CDR2 is YYDKDF (reference sequence). The CDR3 extends over 13 amino acids. Trimming at V came to 3 bases and at J to 8 bases, leaving 5 bases not matched to a gene. The CDR3 spells CATSRTGADGYTF. CDR3 nucleotide sequence: TGTGCCACCAGCAGGACAGGGGCGGACGGCTACACCTTC.

CDR3 residues: CASRRPGTGPNEQFF. The CDR3 DNA is TGTGCCAGCAGGAGACCCGGGACAGGCCCTAATGAGCAGTTCTTC. This sequence joins TRBV25-1 and TRBJ2-1; TRBD1 agrees at 8 bases. The CDR3 length is 15 residues. Germline V CDR1 and CDR2: MGHDK, SYGVNS. J was trimmed by 7 bases and V by 6 bases; bases with no gene match: 11.

CDR3 coding DNA: TGTGCCAGCAGCCAAACAGGGGGTAGTAGCAATCAGCCCCAGCATTTT. Protein: CASSQTGGSSNQPQHF. The rearrangement links TRBV5-5 to TRBJ1-5, with TRBD1 matching over 8 bases. The germline V gene has CDR1 SGHKS and CDR2 YYEKEE (reference sequence). V shed 4 bases and J 0 bases; nucleotides not matched to a gene: 6. This CDR3 is built from 16 residues.

This clone turned up a few times. J is TRBJ1-1 and V is TRBV5-6, with D possibly being TRBD1 (5 bases). This CDR3 spans 13 amino acids. Germline V gene lookup returns CDR1 SGHDT and CDR2 YYEEEE. The V and J ends lost 0 bases and 6 bases respectively, with 9 bases between them. The CDR3 nucleotides read TGTGCCAGCAGCTTGGCGGGAGGGGCTGAAGCTTTCTTT. Translated, it gives CASSLAGGAEAFF.

The chain couples TRBV5-6 to TRBJ1-1; 8 positions match TRBD1. The CDR3 sequence is 14 residues long. Germline V gene sequence: CDR1 SGHDT, CDR2 YYEEEE. V dropped 5 bases and J dropped 3; count of bases not matched to a gene: 6. CDR3 loop: CASRETGVYTEAFF. Written as DNA, the CDR3 is TGTGCCAGCAGGGAGACAGGGGTCTACACTGAAGCTTTCTTT.

J is TRBJ2-1 and V is TRBV7-2; 11 bases are a match to TRBD2. The length of the CDR3 is 15 residues. Trimming at V came to 2 bases and at J to 7 bases, leaving 4 bases not matched to a gene. Germline CDR1 reads SGHTA; CDR2 reads FQGNSA. In DNA form, the CDR3 reads TGTGCCAGCAGCTTACTAGCGGGGGGCCTGAATGAGCAGTTCTTC. It is translated as CASSLLAGGLNEQFF.

The chain is built from TRBV6-1 and TRBJ2-1, with D unclear. This CDR3 comprises 16 residues. The V gene lost 2 bases and the J gene lost 0 bases, with 11 bases spanning the gap. CDR1 and CDR2 from the germline V gene are MNHNS and SASEGT. CDR3 DNA: TGTGCCAGCAGTGAACAGGCACTGAGCTCCTACAATGAGCAGTTCTTC. Translation: CASSEQALSSYNEQFF.

CDR3 in amino acids: CASSLGKTGGIAEAFF. The CDR3 DNA reads TGCGCCAGCAGCTTGGGGAAGACTGGGGGGATAGCTGAAGCTTTCTTT. The chain couples TRBV5-1 to TRBJ1-1; D is perhaps TRBD1 (5 bases). Germline CDR1 reads SGHRS; CDR2 reads YFSETQ. Trimming removed 0 bases at V and 6 bases at J, with 18 bases between. The CDR3 is made up of 16 amino acids.

The J gene is TRBJ2-3, the V gene TRBV11-2, with 7 bases matching TRBD1. Per the germline V gene, CDR1 is SGHAT and CDR2 is FQNNGV. This CDR3 contains 14 residues. V trimming: 5 bases; J trimming: 4 bases; junction bases outside the gene matches: 6. CDR3 in amino acids: CASSMTGPPDTQYF. The CDR3 nucleotides read TGTGCCAGCAGCATGACAGGGCCCCCAGATACGCAGTATTTT.

The chain carries TRBV23-1 and TRBJ2-1; D gene ambiguous. TRBV23-1 is reported as an ORF; its role is uncertain. V lost 0 bases, J lost 11 bases, and 14 bases lay in between. This CDR3 comprises 14 residues. The CDR3 region has the DNA TGCGCCAGCAGTCAATCGCGGCGGCAGAGGAAGCAGTTCTTC. Translation gives CASSQSRRQRKQFF.

This clone showed up just a few times. This chain uses TRBV6-5 with TRBJ2-7; 7 nucleotides match TRBD1. Germline CDR1 is MNHEY and CDR2 is SVGAGI. The CDR3 has 15 amino acids. V trimming: 7 bases; J trimming: 2 bases; junction bases outside the gene matches: 11. In nucleotides, the CDR3 is TGTGCCAGCACCCTTACGTGGGACAGTCCCTACGAGCAGTACTTC. Protein sequence: CASTLTWDSPYEQYF.

This clone was seen more than once but under ten times. The V call is TRBV5-1, the J call TRBJ1-6; no reliable D call. Germline V gene lookup returns CDR1 SGHRS and CDR2 YFSETQ. Trimming shortened V by 5 bases and J by 10 bases, and 25 bases separated the two germline ends. This CDR3 is built from 17 residues. Here the CDR3 reads CASSRSPESSILSPLHF. CDR3 in DNA: TGCGCCAGCAGTCGAAGTCCCGAGAGCTCAATTCTATCACCCCTCCACTTT.

The chain has TRBV30 and TRBJ2-7; 8 bases map to TRBD2. Trimming removed 2 bases from V and 4 bases from J; junction bases left unmatched: 7. The CDR3 totals 14 residues. CDR1 and CDR2 from the germline V gene are GTSNPN and SVGIG (reference sequence). The CDR3 is CAWSIVSGGYEQYF. In DNA, the CDR3 is TGTGCCTGGAGTATTGTCAGCGGGGGATACGAGCAGTACTTC.

This clone has only a few counts. The V call is TRBV2, the J call TRBJ2-7; possibly TRBD2 for D (5 bases). Germline V gives CDR1 SNHLY, CDR2 FYNNEI. With 6 bases removed from V and 7 bases from J, the gap between germline ends came to 16 bases. The length of the CDR3 is 13 residues. This CDR3 is CASSPSERVEQYF. The CDR3 DNA reads as TGTGCCAGCAGCCCATCGGAGAGGGTTGAGCAGTACTTC. Together with reference TRBV2 and TRBJ2-7, the CDR3 gives the full variable domain: EPEVTQTPSHQVTQMGQEVILRCVPISNHLYFYWYRQILGQKVEFLVSFYNNEISEKSEIFDDQFSVERPDGSNFTLKIRSTKLEDSAMYFCASSPSERVEQYFGPGTRLTVT.

CDR3 amino acids: CSVGGEGNQPQHF. The CDR3 coding sequence is TGCAGCGTGGGGGGAGAAGGGAATCAGCCCCAGCATTTT. The chain carries TRBV29-1 and TRBJ1-5; D may be TRBD1 (5 bases). The CDR3 length is 13 residues. The germline V and J ends were trimmed by 6 bases and 4 bases, with 13 bases remaining between them. CDR1 is SQVTM, CDR2 ANQGSEA, per germline.

The chain is built from TRBV5-8 and TRBJ1-5, with D uncertain. CDR3 length: 14 residues. Germline values: CDR1 SGHTS, CDR2 YDEGEE. V was cut by 0 bases and J by 0 bases, with 4 bases left in between. The CDR3: CASSLGGSNQPQHF. CDR3 DNA: TGTGCCAGCAGCTTGGGCGGTAGCAATCAGCCCCAGCATTTT. The variable domain in full, with the rest retrieved from reference TRBV5-8 and TRBJ1-5, is EAGVTQSPTHLIKTRGQQATLRCSPISGHTSVYWYQQALGLGLQFLLWYDEGEERNRGNFPPRFSGRQFPNYSSELNVNALELEDSALYLCASSLGGSNQPQHFGDGTRLSIL.

J is TRBJ1-2 and V is TRBV5-1, with 10 nucleotides matching TRBD1. The CDR3 has 15 amino acids. CDR1 is SGHRS, CDR2 YFSETQ, per germline. With 6 bases clipped from V and 4 bases from J, the junction kept 9 bases outside the gene matches. The CDR3 sequence is CASTLGQGEGYGYTF. In DNA, the CDR3 is TGCGCCAGCACTTTAGGACAGGGGGAAGGCTATGGCTACACCTTC. Full variable domain (missing parts from reference TRBV5-1 and TRBJ1-2): KAGVTQTPRYLIKTRGQQVTLSCSPISGHRSVSWYQQTPGQGLQFLFEYFSETQRNKGNFPGRFSGRQFSNSRSEMNVSTLELGDSALYLCASTLGQGEGYGYTFGSGTRLTVV.